This T cell receptor (beta chain) appears in the sequencing data of a study of shared clonotypes between healthy human individuals. General study points: Represented genetic and exposure-history diversity was restricted by having few donors.

Authors' data handling: Owing to the provision of junction-only sequences devoid of quality scores by immunoSEQ, filtering differed. Profiled with immunoSEQ multiplex PCR; TCRdb holds only in-frame clones, not every one. V, J and clone size derive from that table, while D and trimming were established from the DNA sequence. The repertoire holds a few million clones, roughly 92% seen once, with under 0.15% in the top ten. On this clone itself: Its cognate antigen is unknown.

Germline loops: CDR1 MGHRA, CDR2 YSYEKL. The length of the CDR3 is 16 residues. V was shortened by 4 bases and J by 4 bases, with 19 bases between the two germline ends. Sequencing was done on a sample of naive CD4+ T cells sorted from blood. Subset in this sample: CD45RA+ positively selected. The receptor's source is a man aged 18 to 29 in good health. This chain joins TRBV4-1 and TRBJ1-2; D gene ambiguous. CDR3 protein: CASSLGWAGLVYGYTF. In DNA, the CDR3 is TGCGCCAGCAGCCTAGGCTGGGCTGGACTGGTCTATGGCTACACCTTC.